Listed below are T cell receptor beta chains from one sample, sequenced in a study of blood T cell repertoires in COVID-19. Using immunoSEQ multiplex PCR, the repertoire was profiled, and TCRdb retains in-frame clones only, with some absent. The sample holds around 220,000 clones, roughly 90% seen once. Sequencing was done on a sample of peripheral blood. The receptors here all came from a woman between 40 and 50 years old who had recovered from COVID-19. CDR3s include the opening cysteine and the closing phenylalanine or tryptophan. The order of the fields is V gene, D gene, clone size, J gene, CDR3 protein, CDR3 DNA. A D gene is named only where the DNA matches it firmly. Size is omitted from some rows. Given values are once, few, many or a class for expanded clones.

TRBV6-4	TRBD2	.	TRBJ2-1	CASSEKAHGGYNEQFF	TGTGCCAGCAGTGAGAAGGCCCACGGGGGGTACAATGAGCAGTTCTTC
TRBV11-3	.	.	TRBJ2-5	CASSLDAGKETQYF	TGTGCCAGCAGCTTAGATGCGGGGAAAGAGACCCAGTACTTC
TRBV14	.	.	TRBJ2-3	CASSQEEGVRSTDTQYF	TGTGCCAGCAGCCAAGAAGAGGGCGTCCGAAGCACAGATACGCAGTATTTT
TRBV19	.	.	TRBJ1-5	CASSITGDNQPQHF	TGTGCCAGTAGTATTACAGGAGACAATCAGCCCCAGCATTTT
TRBV11-1	.	once	TRBJ2-7	CASSLASAVRGNEQYF	TGTGCCAGCAGCTTAGCTTCGGCAGTGAGGGGGAACGAGCAGTACTTC
TRBV5-6	.	.	TRBJ1-5	CASSRAGDQPQHF	TGTGCCAGCAGCAGAGCAGGGGATCAGCCCCAGCATTTT
TRBV6-6	TRBD2	.	TRBJ2-5	CASSSGLAWETQYF	TGTGCCAGCAGTTCTGGACTAGCGTGGGAGACCCAGTACTTC
TRBV6-5	TRBD1	.	TRBJ2-7	CASSPAGQGRKGYF	TGTGCCAGCAGCCCGGCGGGACAGGGTAGGAAGGGGTACTTC
TRBV5-1	.	.	TRBJ1-6	CASSFEGGAGSPLHF	TGCGCCAGCAGCTTCGAGGGGGGGGCAGGATCACCCCTCCACTTT
TRBV5-5	TRBD2	.	TRBJ2-1	CASSPREGRGGYNEQFF	TGTGCCAGCAGCCCCCGTGAAGGACGCGGGGGGTACAATGAGCAGTTCTTC
TRBV6-5	.	.	TRBJ2-7	CASSSTGQGSPYEQYF	TGTGCCAGCAGTTCAACGGGCCAGGGGAGCCCCTACGAGCAGTACTTC
TRBV11-3	TRBD1	.	TRBJ2-1	CASSSIGGQGGIEQFF	TGTGCCAGCAGCTCGATCGGGGGACAGGGAGGCATTGAGCAGTTCTTC
TRBV7-9	TRBD1	.	TRBJ2-2	CASSLRDRVTGELFF	TGTGCCAGCAGCTTAAGGGACAGGGTCACCGGGGAGCTGTTTTTT
TRBV3-1/TRBV3-2	TRBD1	.	TRBJ1-2	CASSRDTGGAYYGYTF	TGTGCCAGCAGCCGAGATACAGGGGGCGCTTACTATGGCTACACCTTC
TRBV3-1/TRBV3-2	.	.	TRBJ2-3	CASSPSGDTQYF	TGTGCCAGCAGCCCCAGCGGAGATACGCAGTATTTT
TRBV11-3	TRBD1	.	TRBJ2-1	CASSSRDRGWDEQFF	TGTGCCAGCAGCTCCCGGGACAGGGGGTGGGATGAGCAGTTCTTC
TRBV5-6	TRBD1	.	TRBJ1-1	CASSSDRYTKAFF	TGTGCCAGCAGTTCGGACAGGTACACTAAAGCTTTCTTT
TRBV11-2	.	.	TRBJ1-1	CASSPLTPEGFF	TGTGCCAGCAGCCCTTTGACACCCGAGGGTTTCTTT
TRBV10-3	.	.	TRBJ1-4	CAISGGGKKEKLFF	TGTGCCATCAGTGGGGGGGGTAAGAAGGAAAAACTGTTTTTT
TRBV19	TRBD1	.	TRBJ1-1	CASSRTGEGEAFF	TGTGCCAGTAGTCGGACAGGGGAGGGGGAAGCTTTCTTT
TRBV30	.	.	TRBJ2-3	CAWWTEDTQYF	TGTGCCTGGTGGACAGAGGATACGCAGTATTTT
TRBV6-5	TRBD1	.	TRBJ2-7	CASRDRGSYYEQYF	TGTGCCAGCAGGGACAGGGGCTCCTACTACGAGCAGTACTTC
TRBV11-3	TRBD2	.	TRBJ2-1	CASRRTTSSGYNEQFF	TGTGCCAGCAGAAGGACTACATCTAGCGGCTACAATGAGCAGTTCTTC
TRBV6-2/TRBV6-3	.	.	TRBJ2-7	CASSYDGYEQYF	TGTGCCAGCAGTTATGACGGGTACGAGCAGTACTTC
TRBV7-8	.	once	TRBJ2-7	CASSIPAAPAHEQYF	TGTGCCAGCTCTATTCCAGCGGCTCCCGCCCACGAGCAGTACTTC
TRBV3-1/TRBV3-2	.	once	TRBJ1-5	CASSDSFSGVSNQPQHF	TGTGCCAGCTCAGACAGCTTCAGTGGGGTCAGCAATCAGCCCCAGCATTTT
TRBV7-2	.	.	TRBJ2-4	CASSFGGEGAKNIQYF	TGTGCCAGCAGCTTCGGGGGAGAGGGAGCCAAAAACATTCAGTACTTC
TRBV12-5	TRBD2	.	TRBJ2-7	CASGLVLASGEFEQYF	TGTGCTAGTGGTTTGGTATTGGCTAGCGGGGAGTTCGAGCAGTACTTC
TRBV24-1	.	.	TRBJ1-4	CATLGGGGEKLFF	TGTGCCACCCTAGGCGGGGGCGGTGAAAAACTGTTTTTT
TRBV6-5	TRBD1	.	TRBJ1-5	CASRTGTGIQPQHF	TGTGCCAGCAGGACCGGGACAGGGATTCAGCCCCAGCATTTT
TRBV6-2/TRBV6-3	TRBD1	.	TRBJ1-2	CASSSQQGVGYGYTF	TGTGCCAGCAGTTCTCAACAGGGGGTTGGCTATGGCTACACCTTC
TRBV6-6	TRBD2	.	TRBJ2-4	CASSYSPREGIQYF	TGTGCCAGCAGTTACTCCCCCAGGGAGGGCATTCAGTACTTC
TRBV5-1	.	.	TRBJ1-5	CASSLEAGGNQPQHF	TGCGCCAGCAGCTTGGAGGCAGGGGGCAATCAGCCCCAGCATTTT
TRBV24-1	.	.	TRBJ1-1	CATSDPQEVGAFF	TGTGCCACCAGTGATCCTCAGGAGGTCGGGGCTTTCTTT
TRBV9	TRBD2	.	TRBJ2-1	CASSGRTSGRAWGNEQFF	TGTGCCAGCAGCGGTCGGACTAGCGGGAGGGCCTGGGGGAATGAGCAGTTCTTC
TRBV5-6	TRBD1	once	TRBJ1-2	CASSLGTGGVYGYTF	TGTGCCAGCAGCTTGGGGACAGGGGGCGTCTATGGCTACACCTTC
TRBV15	.	.	TRBJ2-6	CATSTWSSSGANVLTF	TGTGCCACCAGCACCTGGTCCAGCTCTGGGGCCAACGTCCTGACTTTC
TRBV7-2	.	.	TRBJ1-1	CASSLGRVTEAFF	TGTGCCAGCAGCTTAGGCAGGGTAACTGAAGCTTTCTTT
TRBV5-1	TRBD1	.	TRBJ2-3	CASSLGRDRVEGTQYF	TGCGCCAGCAGCTTGGGTCGGGACAGGGTAGAGGGTACGCAGTATTTT
TRBV7-8	.	once	TRBJ2-7	CASSRGPSYEQYF	TGTGCCAGCAGCCGGGGGCCCTCCTACGAGCAGTACTTC
TRBV25-1	TRBD1	.	TRBJ1-1	CASTRTGNTEAFF	TGTGCCTCAACTCGGACAGGGAACACTGAAGCTTTCTTT
TRBV7-2	TRBD1	.	TRBJ1-2	CASSFDRVGQANYGYTF	TGTGCCAGCAGCTTTGACAGGGTTGGACAAGCTAACTATGGCTACACCTTC
TRBV6-6	TRBD2	.	TRBJ2-1	CASSPRLAGGLNEQFF	TGTGCCAGCAGCCCGAGACTAGCGGGGGGGCTCAATGAGCAGTTCTTC
TRBV7-8	TRBD1	.	TRBJ2-7	CASSNHRGEQYF	TGTGCCAGCAGCAACCACAGGGGAGAGCAGTACTTC
TRBV3-1/TRBV3-2	.	.	TRBJ2-1	CASSLRGRTVDNEQFF	TGTGCCAGCAGCCTTAGGGGAAGGACAGTTGACAATGAGCAGTTCTTC
TRBV2	TRBD1	.	TRBJ2-7	CAIGQGFYEQYF	TGTGCCATTGGACAGGGGTTCTACGAGCAGTACTTC
TRBV29-1	.	.	TRBJ2-1	CSVVGLVGAEGEQFF	TGCAGCGTTGTTGGACTAGTGGGGGCGGAGGGCGAGCAGTTCTTC
TRBV6-2/TRBV6-3	TRBD2	.	TRBJ2-7	CASSYSRLAGGLGSYEQYF	TGTGCCAGCAGTTACTCGAGACTAGCGGGAGGGCTAGGCTCCTACGAGCAGTACTTC
TRBV19	TRBD1	.	TRBJ2-5	CASSATGTETQYF	TGTGCCAGTAGTGCGACAGGGACGGAGACCCAGTACTTC
TRBV9	.	.	TRBJ2-1	CASSGWRNEQFF	TGTGCCAGCAGCGGTTGGAGGAATGAGCAGTTCTTC
TRBV19	TRBD2	few	TRBJ2-3	CASSPGGGGLSTDTQYF	TGTGCCAGTAGCCCGGGGGGTGGGGGACTAAGCACAGATACGCAGTATTTT
TRBV2	TRBD1	.	TRBJ2-3	CASNGQGPDTQYF	TGTGCCAGCAATGGACAGGGTCCAGATACGCAGTATTTT